The T cell receptor beta chain described here comes from a study of blood T cell repertoires in COVID-19. Study in general: The United States, Italy and Spain were the sources of the acute and convalescent COVID-19 samples. PBMCs, B-cell-depleted T cells, or T cells provided the cDNA or gDNA that made up the material.

Produced via immunoSEQ multiplex PCR; TCRdb's table is partial and in-frame only. The table shows under 300,000 clones, with around 90% occurring only once. Germline V gene data show CDR1 as KGHSH and CDR2 as LQKENI. The CDR3 totals 14 residues. V lost 6 bases to trimming and J lost 7 bases, with 16 bases between them. The TCR originated in a woman aged 40 to 50 who had recovered from COVID-19. The sequenced sample was peripheral blood. The rearrangement links TRBV18 to TRBJ2-1; tentatively, D is TRBD2 (6 bases). DNA for the CDR3: TGTGCCAGCTCGCCCAGTCGGGGGATGAATGAGCAGTTCTTC. Translation: CASSPSRGMNEQFF.